This T cell receptor (beta chain) was captured in a study of blood T cell repertoires in COVID-19. This CDR3 contains 15 residues. CDR1 and CDR2 (germline): MDHEN, SYDVKM. V was pared by 3 bases and J by 0 bases, with 9 bases between. Either two negative PCRs, clearance, or symptom resolution qualified Cohort 3 donors as recovered. As processed by the authors: Reference gene primer amplification in the assay estimated nucleated cell counts. Clones were sequenced by immunoSEQ multiplex PCR, and TCRdb holds only the in-frame ones, with some missing. V, J and clone size are those of that table, while D and trimming were read from the DNA. In the table there are about 310,000 clones, about 91% of which are singletons.

The chain combines TRBV28 with TRBJ1-3; D unclear. The sequencing sample was made of PBMCs or T cells enriched from blood (not recorded which). This TCR derives from a young woman who had recovered from COVID-19. The chain's CDR3 is CASSLVGFSGNTIYF. DNA for the CDR3: TGTGCCAGCAGTTTGGTCGGGTTCTCTGGAAACACCATATATTTT.